The next 17 T cell receptor beta chains were all read from a single sample in a study of blood T cell repertoires in COVID-19. The table came from immunoSEQ multiplex PCR; TCRdb's copy has only in-frame clones and leaves some out. The data contain hundreds of thousands of clones, 70% to 90% of them singletons. Sequencing input: peripheral blood. These receptors were taken from a man over 45 with active or convalescent COVID-19.

This clone was counted a few times. For the CDR3, the DNA is TGTGCCAGCTCACTGGGGAGGACACAGCCTTACAATGAGCAGTTCTTC. Protein product: CASSLGRTQPYNEQFF. The chain couples TRBV18 to TRBJ2-1; D is possibly TRBD2 (6 bases). V lost 4 bases, J lost 4 bases, and 17 bases lay in between. There are 16 residues in the CDR3. Germline CDR1 KGHSH, CDR2 LQKENI. The whole variable domain, filled in from reference TRBV18 and TRBJ2-1, reads NAGVMQNPRHLVRRRGQEARLRCSPMKGHSHVYWYRQLPEEGLKFMVYLQKENIIDESGMPKERFSAEFPKEGPSILRIQQVVRGDSAAYFCASSLGRTQPYNEQFFGPGTRLTVL.

The chain recombines TRBV4-3 with TRBJ2-1; the D is unclear. CDR3 length: 13 residues. V dropped 2 bases and J dropped 5 bases, with 7 bases sitting between them. Germline V gene sequence: CDR1 LGHNA, CDR2 YSLEER. The CDR3 nucleotides are TGCGCCAGCAGCCAAACAGCCCACAATGAGCAGTTCTTC. It specifies CASSQTAHNEQFF.

The chain links TRBV3-1 (or the pseudogene TRBV3-2) to TRBJ2-5; the match to TRBD1 covers 9 bases. Germline V lookup: CDR1 LGHDT, CDR2 YNNKEL (reference sequence). The CDR3 totals 16 residues. With V trimmed by 1 base and J by 3 bases, 6 bases remained unmatched. The CDR3 sequence: CASSQVGGQGKETQYF. The CDR3 nucleotides read TGTGCCAGCAGCCAAGTGGGCGGACAGGGGAAAGAGACCCAGTACTTC.

The chain recombines TRBV19 with TRBJ2-7; D is perhaps TRBD2 (5 bases). The CDR3 extends over 15 amino acids. V was cut by 3 bases and J by 2 bases, with 14 bases left in between. The germline CDR1 and CDR2 sequences are LNHDA and SQIVND (reference sequence). This CDR3 reads CASSIEAGATYEQYF. CDR3 sequence (DNA): TGTGCCAGTAGTATTGAGGCGGGTGCAACCTACGAGCAGTACTTC.

The V gene is TRBV28, the J gene TRBJ1-1; D might be TRBD1 (5 bases). Germline-derived CDR1 and CDR2 are MDHEN and SYDVKM. The CDR3 is made up of 14 amino acids. V was cut by 7 bases and J by 0 bases, with 12 bases left in between. The CDR3 sequence is CASTSGALNTEAFF. CDR3 in DNA: TGTGCCAGCACCTCTGGGGCCCTGAACACTGAAGCTTTCTTT.

The chain combines TRBV5-4 with TRBJ1-1, with D tentatively TRBD1 (6 bases). The CDR3 spans 14 residues. Trimming shortened V by 5 bases and J by 7 bases, and 18 bases separated the two germline ends. Germline V CDR1 and CDR2: SGHNT, YYREEE (reference sequence). The CDR3 DNA follows: TGTGCCAGCAGTCCCCAGGGGATACCGGGTGAAGCTTTCTTT. Protein sequence: CASSPQGIPGEAFF.

V is TRBV9 and J is TRBJ2-7; D possibly corresponds to TRBD2 (6 bases). The CDR3 totals 15 residues. Trimming cost V 1 base and J 3 bases, with 14 bases left between them. Germline CDR1 and CDR2: SGDLS and YYNGEE. CDR3 residues: CASSVSGDPSYEQYF. The CDR3 DNA reads TGTGCCAGCAGCGTATCGGGGGACCCAAGCTACGAGCAGTACTTC.

V is TRBV5-6 and J is TRBJ2-6, with D maybe TRBD2 (5 bases). Looked up from germline, CDR1 is SGHDT and CDR2 is YYEEEE. The CDR3 totals 16 residues. Trimming removed 1 base from V and 2 bases from J, with 10 bases in between. DNA for the CDR3: TGTGCCAGCAGCTTGACGCTGGGAGCTGGGGCCAACGTCCTGACTTTC. The encoded protein is CASSLTLGAGANVLTF.

The chain employs TRBV5-6 and TRBJ2-7, with 11 bases fitting TRBD2. The length of the CDR3 is 17 residues. V was clipped by 3 bases and J by 4 bases; unmatched bases: 12. Germline values: CDR1 SGHDT, CDR2 YYEEEE. The CDR3 is CASSSRATTSGIYEQYF. DNA for the CDR3: TGTGCCAGCAGCTCAAGAGCTACGACTAGCGGGATTTACGAGCAGTACTTC.

This clone was seen a handful of times. The chain combines TRBV28 with TRBJ1-4; 7 bases are a match to TRBD1. The CDR3 sequence is 16 residues long. The V gene end was trimmed by 1 base and the J gene end by 5 bases; junction bases not matched to a gene: 7. Germline CDR1 and CDR2: MDHEN and SYDVKM. The CDR3 bases are TGTGCCAGCAGTTTATATAGGGGACAGAAAAATGAAAAACTGTTTTTT. It translates to CASSLYRGQKNEKLFF.

This chain joins TRBV6-5 and TRBJ2-5; D remains unclear. In germline, CDR1 is MNHEY, CDR2 SVGAGI. CDR3 size: 12 residues. V gave up 4 bases and J gave up 5 bases, with 8 bases separating them. The CDR3 loop reads CASSSAAETQYF. CDR3 in DNA: TGTGCCAGCAGTTCCGCTGCGGAGACCCAGTACTTC.

This chain uses TRBV18 with TRBJ2-3, with 7 nucleotides matching TRBD2. Per the germline V gene, CDR1 is KGHSH and CDR2 is LQKENI. After removal of 3 bases from V and 0 bases from J, the junction contained 6 bases not matched to a gene. The CDR3 runs to 16 residues. The CDR3 region has the DNA TGTGCCAGCTCACCGCCAGCGGGATCTAGCACAGATACGCAGTATTTT. It translates to CASSPPAGSSTDTQYF.

The CDR3 coding sequence is TGCGCCAGCAGCCTTAAGGGGGCTAGCGGGACCTACGAGCAGTACTTC. Its translation: CASSLKGASGTYEQYF. J is TRBJ2-7 and V is TRBV5-1, with TRBD2 matching over 9 bases. In germline, CDR1 is SGHRS, CDR2 YFSETQ. V was pared by 4 bases and J by 2 bases, with 10 bases of the junction left unmatched. CDR3 length: 16 amino acids.

The V call is TRBV3-1 (or the pseudogene TRBV3-2), the J call TRBJ2-1, with TRBD1 identical over 8 bases. This CDR3 comprises 15 residues. Trimming at V came to 4 bases and at J to 5 bases, leaving 7 bases not matched to a gene. Germline-derived CDR1 and CDR2 are LGHDT and YNNKEL (reference sequence). CDR3 bases: TGTGCCAGCAGCCGACGGGGGACAGGAGACAATGAGCAGTTCTTC. Translating it yields CASSRRGTGDNEQFF.

V gene TRBV7-2 combines with J gene TRBJ1-2, with 9 bases lining up with TRBD1. This CDR3 spans 15 amino acids. Trimming removed 5 bases from V and 7 bases from J; junction bases left unmatched: 11. Germline V gene sequence: CDR1 SGHTA, CDR2 FQGNSA. The CDR3 nucleotides are TGTGCCAGCAGCCTCCCGGGACAGGGAAGGTTTGGCTACACCTTC. This sequence encodes CASSLPGQGRFGYTF.

In its sample, this clone was seen once. The chain uses TRBV2 and TRBJ2-1; maybe TRBD2 (6 bases). V was clipped by 6 bases and J by 2 bases, with 17 bases between them. The germline CDR1 and CDR2 sequences are SNHLY and FYNNEI. The CDR3 spans 16 residues. CDR3 DNA: TGTGCCAGCAGCGTAACCTCCTGGGGGGCCTACAATGAGCAGTTCTTC. This encodes CASSVTSWGAYNEQFF.

The V call is TRBV19, the J call TRBJ2-7; maybe TRBD2 (6 bases). The germline gives CDR1 LNHDA, CDR2 SQIVND (reference sequence). V lost 3 bases, J lost 0 bases, and 12 bases lay in between. CDR3 size: 15 residues. The CDR3 DNA reads TGTGCCAGTAGTATTGGGGTCGGGGGCTCCTACGAGCAGTACTTC. It is translated as CASSIGVGGSYEQYF.